The T cell receptor beta chain under discussion was sequenced for a study of blood T cell repertoires in COVID-19. On the study more broadly: PBMCs, B-cell-depleted T cells, or T cells provided the cDNA or gDNA that made up the material.

The V gene's germline CDR1 is KGHSY and CDR2 FQNENV. With V trimmed by 4 bases and J by 7 bases, 6 bases remained unmatched. CDR3 length: 14 residues. Study processing details: Cell counts per sample came from amplifying reference gene primers. TCRdb's copy holds only in-frame clones and misses some; the assay was immunoSEQ multiplex PCR. D and trimming were read from the DNA, whereas the V and J calls and clone size are those reported in that table. The sample holds some 88,000 clones, about 88% seen once. The rearrangement uses TRBV16 and TRBJ1-5, with TRBD1 matching over 8 bases. The receptor was derived from a man aged 60-69 years with acute or convalescent COVID-19. The sequenced material came from peripheral blood. The DNA for the CDR3 is TGTGCCAGCAGCCTCGGACAGGGACAACAGCCCCAGCATTTT. It codes for CASSLGQGQQPQHF.